This T cell receptor (beta chain) comes out of a study of neoadjuvant anti-PD-1 for oral cavity cancer. Across the study: Non-progressing patients received a fourth nivolumab dose near day 43, then surgery on days 50-56.

Measured with immunoSEQ multiplex PCR; TCRdb has only the in-frame clones, and not every one. The data contain just over 65,000 clones, about 85% of them singletons. The CDR3 runs 16 residues. Trimming removed 0 bases from V and 7 bases from J, with 18 bases in between. Germline loops: CDR1 SNHLY, CDR2 FYNNEI. Documented time point: after neoadjuvant nivolumab, at surgical resection. Patients had newly diagnosed, untreated stage II-IVA oral cavity squamous cell carcinoma. The patients had HPV-negative, locally advanced oral cavity squamous cell carcinoma. The sequence was obtained from a person aged 40-85 years with oral cavity squamous cell carcinoma. The V gene is TRBV2, the J gene TRBJ1-2, with a tentative D call TRBD1 (5 bases). Material: PBMCs, obtained after nivolumab (anti-PD-1) treatment. CDR3 amino acids: CASSEALGGESSGYTF. As DNA, the CDR3 is TGTGCCAGCAGTGAAGCCTTGGGGGGTGAGTCCTCTGGCTACACCTTC.